The rows below give T cell receptor beta chains drawn from one sample of a study of beta chain features in type 1 diabetes. Data came from immunoSEQ multiplex PCR; TCRdb stores just in-frame clones and leaves some out. Of a few hundred thousand clones detected, 13% appear once; the ten largest clones hold about 0.016%. Sequencing was performed on naive CD4+ T cells from blood. These receptors were obtained from a woman aged 18-30 years with type 1 diabetes. Both conserved end residues are trimmed from each CDR3. D genes are given only for firm matches. Where a row states a size, it is once, few, many or the class of an expanded clone; other rows omit it.

CDR3aa,v_gene,j_gene,d_gene,abundance
ASSLTSSEQF,TRBV7-9,TRBJ2-1,TRBD2,-
ATTPDRGPN,TRBV10-3,TRBJ1-2,TRBD1,few
ASTKDSQPQH,TRBV19,TRBJ1-5,-,few
ASSVVYRGQKNIQY,TRBV5-1,TRBJ2-4,TRBD1,-
ASSPRQAWNTEAF,TRBV19,TRBJ1-1,-,few
SVVPGLNQPQH,TRBV29-1,TRBJ1-5,-,few
ASRGRAVGEQY,TRBV30,TRBJ2-7,TRBD2,few
ASSLTTGGANYGYT,TRBV5-1,TRBJ1-2,TRBD1,-
ASSSTSGSPSYEQY,TRBV7-2,TRBJ2-7,TRBD2,few
AIAGTGVNNEQF,TRBV25-1,TRBJ2-1,TRBD1,few
ASSVSRGPRSGANVLT,TRBV9,TRBJ2-6,-,few
ASRASGTSGDEQF,TRBV6-5,TRBJ2-1,-,-
ASSRRQPQH,TRBV2,TRBJ1-5,-,-
ASSAQGTMNTGELF,TRBV9,TRBJ2-2,TRBD2,few
ASSVDTKYKF,TRBV9,TRBJ2-1,-,few
ASSQPTWDEQF,TRBV23-1,TRBJ2-1,-,many
ASSEGRYTDTQY,TRBV2,TRBJ2-3,-,few
ASSVAHSPGNTIY,TRBV9,TRBJ1-3,-,few
ASRTESGNTGELF,TRBV5-1,TRBJ2-2,-,-
ASSPQGAVNEQF,TRBV18,TRBJ2-1,TRBD1,-
ASSLKLVSTDTQY,TRBV7-2,TRBJ2-3,-,-
ASSPGGRVNYEQY,TRBV9,TRBJ2-7,TRBD2,-
ASSDYPLARIYNEQF,TRBV19,TRBJ2-1,-,-
ASSQDAAGGGETQY,TRBV4-3,TRBJ2-5,TRBD2,many
SAPDRDTQY,TRBV20-1,TRBJ2-3,-,few
ASSQGHVGTQY,TRBV14,TRBJ2-5,-,few
ASSWDGQGRASVLSSYEQY,TRBV28,TRBJ2-7,TRBD1,-
AKLAGGWQDTQY,TRBV10-3,TRBJ2-3,TRBD2,few
ASSQGQVKETQY,TRBV4-1,TRBJ2-5,TRBD1,-
ASSFSGGADTQY,TRBV5-1,TRBJ2-3,TRBD1,few
ASSLVKSTDTQY,TRBV5-4,TRBJ2-3,-,-
ASSGQGFLEQY,TRBV19,TRBJ2-7,TRBD1,few
ASSQERYGGVDMNTEAF,TRBV4-3,TRBJ1-1,-,few
ASSLISLAVPPNEQF,TRBV7-9,TRBJ2-1,TRBD2,-
ASSAGGPQGALGYT,TRBV9,TRBJ1-2,TRBD1,few
ASNLGPGDTPNEKLF,TRBV19,TRBJ1-4,-,-
ASSLGSLRDEQY,TRBV5-1,TRBJ2-7,-,few
ASSLIRDTANYGYT,TRBV7-9,TRBJ1-2,-,few
ASSSGTSGSNEQF,TRBV28,TRBJ2-1,TRBD2,few
ASSLLASGTGANVLT,TRBV5-1,TRBJ2-6,TRBD2,few
ASSLLAGGADTQY,TRBV5-1,TRBJ2-3,TRBD2,-
ASSYSRTGGNYEQY,TRBV6-5,TRBJ2-7,TRBD1,few
ASRIGTRGGYT,TRBV21-1,TRBJ1-2,-,-
ASSYRGLATDTQY,TRBV6-5,TRBJ2-3,TRBD2,few
ASSWNGAGKTQY,TRBV27,TRBJ2-5,-,-